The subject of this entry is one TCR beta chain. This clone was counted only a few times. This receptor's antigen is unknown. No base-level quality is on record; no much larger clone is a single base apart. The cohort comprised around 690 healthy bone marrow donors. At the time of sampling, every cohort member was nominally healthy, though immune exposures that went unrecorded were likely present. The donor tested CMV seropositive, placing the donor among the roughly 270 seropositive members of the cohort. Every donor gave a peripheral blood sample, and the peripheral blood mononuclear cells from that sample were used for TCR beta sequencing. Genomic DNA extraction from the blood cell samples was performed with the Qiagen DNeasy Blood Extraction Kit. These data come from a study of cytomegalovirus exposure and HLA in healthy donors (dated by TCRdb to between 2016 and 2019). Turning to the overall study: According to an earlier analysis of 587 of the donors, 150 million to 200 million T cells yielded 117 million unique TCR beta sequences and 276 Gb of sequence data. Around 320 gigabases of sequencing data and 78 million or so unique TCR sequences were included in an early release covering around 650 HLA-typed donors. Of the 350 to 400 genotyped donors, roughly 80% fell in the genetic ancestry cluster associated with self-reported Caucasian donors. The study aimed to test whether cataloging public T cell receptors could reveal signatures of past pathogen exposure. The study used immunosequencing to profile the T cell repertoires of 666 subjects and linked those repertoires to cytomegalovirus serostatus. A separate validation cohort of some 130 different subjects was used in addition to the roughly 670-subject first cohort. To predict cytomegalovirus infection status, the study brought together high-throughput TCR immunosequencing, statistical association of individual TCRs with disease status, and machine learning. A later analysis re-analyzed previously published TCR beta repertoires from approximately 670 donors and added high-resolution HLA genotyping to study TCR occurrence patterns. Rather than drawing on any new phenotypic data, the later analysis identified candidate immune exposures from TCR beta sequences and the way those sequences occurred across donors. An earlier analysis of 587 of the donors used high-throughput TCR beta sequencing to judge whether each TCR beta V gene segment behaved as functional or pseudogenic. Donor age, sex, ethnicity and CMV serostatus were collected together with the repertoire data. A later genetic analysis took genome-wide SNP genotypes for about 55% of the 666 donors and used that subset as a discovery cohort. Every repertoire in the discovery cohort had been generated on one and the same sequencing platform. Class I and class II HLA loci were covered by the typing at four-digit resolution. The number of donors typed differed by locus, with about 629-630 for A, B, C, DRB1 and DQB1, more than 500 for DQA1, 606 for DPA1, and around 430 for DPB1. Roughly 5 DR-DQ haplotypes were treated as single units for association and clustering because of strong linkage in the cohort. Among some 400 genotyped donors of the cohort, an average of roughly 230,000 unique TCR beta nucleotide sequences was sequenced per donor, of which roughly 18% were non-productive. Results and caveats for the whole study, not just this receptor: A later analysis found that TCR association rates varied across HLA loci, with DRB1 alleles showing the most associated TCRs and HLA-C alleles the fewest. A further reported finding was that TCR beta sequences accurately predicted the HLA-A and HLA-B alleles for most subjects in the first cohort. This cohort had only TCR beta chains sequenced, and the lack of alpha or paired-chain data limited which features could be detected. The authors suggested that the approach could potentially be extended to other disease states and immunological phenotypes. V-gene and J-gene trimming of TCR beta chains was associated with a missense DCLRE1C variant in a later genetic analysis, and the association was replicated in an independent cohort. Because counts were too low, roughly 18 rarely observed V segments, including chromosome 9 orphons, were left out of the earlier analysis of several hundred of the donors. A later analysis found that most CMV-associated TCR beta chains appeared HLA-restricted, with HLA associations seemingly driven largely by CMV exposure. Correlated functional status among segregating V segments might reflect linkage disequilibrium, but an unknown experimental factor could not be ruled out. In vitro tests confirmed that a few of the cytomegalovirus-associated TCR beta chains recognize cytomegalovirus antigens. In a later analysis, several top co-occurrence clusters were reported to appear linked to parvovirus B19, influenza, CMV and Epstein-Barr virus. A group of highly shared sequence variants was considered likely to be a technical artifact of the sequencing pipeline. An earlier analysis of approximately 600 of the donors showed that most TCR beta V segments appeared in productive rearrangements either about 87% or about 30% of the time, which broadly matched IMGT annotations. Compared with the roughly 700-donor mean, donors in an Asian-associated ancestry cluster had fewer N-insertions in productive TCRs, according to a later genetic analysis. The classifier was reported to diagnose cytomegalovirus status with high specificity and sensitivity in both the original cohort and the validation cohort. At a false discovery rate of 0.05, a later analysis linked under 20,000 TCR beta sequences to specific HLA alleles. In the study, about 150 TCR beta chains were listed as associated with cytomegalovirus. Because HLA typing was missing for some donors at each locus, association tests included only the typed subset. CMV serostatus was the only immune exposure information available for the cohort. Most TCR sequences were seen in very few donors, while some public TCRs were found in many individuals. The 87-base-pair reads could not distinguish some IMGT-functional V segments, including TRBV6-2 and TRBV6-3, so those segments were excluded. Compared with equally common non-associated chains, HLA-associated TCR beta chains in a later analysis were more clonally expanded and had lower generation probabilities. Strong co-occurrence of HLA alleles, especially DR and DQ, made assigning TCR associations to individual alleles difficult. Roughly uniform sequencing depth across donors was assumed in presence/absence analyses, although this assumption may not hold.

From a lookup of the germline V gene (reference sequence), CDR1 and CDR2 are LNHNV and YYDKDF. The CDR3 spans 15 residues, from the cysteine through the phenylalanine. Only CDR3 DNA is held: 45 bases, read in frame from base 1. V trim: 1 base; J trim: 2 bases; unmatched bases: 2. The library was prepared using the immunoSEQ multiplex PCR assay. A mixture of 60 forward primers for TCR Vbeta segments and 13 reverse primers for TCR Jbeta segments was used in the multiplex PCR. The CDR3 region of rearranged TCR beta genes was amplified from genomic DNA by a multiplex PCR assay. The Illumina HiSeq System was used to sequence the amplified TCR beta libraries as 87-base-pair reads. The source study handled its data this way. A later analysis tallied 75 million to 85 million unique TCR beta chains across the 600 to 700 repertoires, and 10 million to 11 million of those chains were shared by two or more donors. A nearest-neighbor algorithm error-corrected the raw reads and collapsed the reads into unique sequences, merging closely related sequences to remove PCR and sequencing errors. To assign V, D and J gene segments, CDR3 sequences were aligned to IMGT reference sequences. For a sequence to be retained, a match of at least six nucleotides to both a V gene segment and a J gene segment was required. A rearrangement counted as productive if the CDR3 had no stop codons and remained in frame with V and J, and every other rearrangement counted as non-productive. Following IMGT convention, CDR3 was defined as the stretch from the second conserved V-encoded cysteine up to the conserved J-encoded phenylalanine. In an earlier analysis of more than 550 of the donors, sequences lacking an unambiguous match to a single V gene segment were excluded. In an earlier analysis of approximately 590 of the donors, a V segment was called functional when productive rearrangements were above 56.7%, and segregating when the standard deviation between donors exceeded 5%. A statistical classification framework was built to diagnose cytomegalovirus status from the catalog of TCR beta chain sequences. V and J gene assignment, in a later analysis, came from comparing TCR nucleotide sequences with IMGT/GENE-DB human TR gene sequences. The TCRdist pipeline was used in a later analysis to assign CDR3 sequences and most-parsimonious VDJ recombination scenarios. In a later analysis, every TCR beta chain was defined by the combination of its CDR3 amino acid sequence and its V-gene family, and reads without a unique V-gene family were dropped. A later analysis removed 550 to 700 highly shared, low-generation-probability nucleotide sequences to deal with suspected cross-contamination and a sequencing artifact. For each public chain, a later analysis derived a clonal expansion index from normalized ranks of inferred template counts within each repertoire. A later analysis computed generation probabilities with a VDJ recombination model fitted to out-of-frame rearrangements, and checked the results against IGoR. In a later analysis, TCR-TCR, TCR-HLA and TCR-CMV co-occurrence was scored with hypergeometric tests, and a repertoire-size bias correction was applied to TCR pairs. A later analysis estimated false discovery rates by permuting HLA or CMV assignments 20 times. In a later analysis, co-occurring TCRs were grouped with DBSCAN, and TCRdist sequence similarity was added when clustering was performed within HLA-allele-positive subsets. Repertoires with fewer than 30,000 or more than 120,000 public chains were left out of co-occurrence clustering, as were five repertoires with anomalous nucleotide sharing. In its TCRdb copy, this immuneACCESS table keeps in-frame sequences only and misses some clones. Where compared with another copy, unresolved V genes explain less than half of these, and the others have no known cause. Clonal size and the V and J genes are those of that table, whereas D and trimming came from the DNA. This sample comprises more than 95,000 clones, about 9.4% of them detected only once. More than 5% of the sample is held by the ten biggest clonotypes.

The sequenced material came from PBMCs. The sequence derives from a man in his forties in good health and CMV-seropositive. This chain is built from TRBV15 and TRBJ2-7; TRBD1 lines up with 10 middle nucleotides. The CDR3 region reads CATSRGDRGPYEQYF. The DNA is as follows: TGTGCCACCAGCAGAGGGGACAGGGGCCCCTACGAGCAGTACTTC.